This passage covers 8 T cell receptor beta chains from one sample sequenced in a study of cytomegalovirus exposure and HLA in healthy donors. In the PCR, 60 Vbeta and 13 Jbeta primers were used. TCRdb's table, derived via immunoSEQ multiplex PCR, lists solely in-frame clones and lacks some. The sample has about 140,000 clones, approximately 78% seen once. The sample taken for sequencing was PBMCs. These receptors were obtained from a woman in her thirties or forties in good health and CMV-seropositive.

The chain employs TRBV28 and TRBJ2-2; tentatively, D is TRBD2 (5 bases). CDR1 is MDHEN and CDR2 is SYDVKM in the germline V gene. V lost 6 bases, J lost 5 bases, and 16 bases lay in between. The CDR3 runs to 15 residues. Here the CDR3 DNA reads TGTGCCAGCAGACGGGGAAAAGGGCGTACCGGGGAGCTGTTTTTT. The encoded protein is CASRRGKGRTGELFF. Full variable domain (rest looked up from reference TRBV28 and TRBJ2-2): DVKVTQSSRYLVKRTGEKVFLECVQDMDHENMFWYRQDPGLGLRLIYFSYDVKMKEKGDIPEGYSVSREKKERFSLILESASTNQTSMYLCASRRGKGRTGELFFGEGSRLTVL.

The chain combines TRBV7-9 with TRBJ2-5; TRBD1 agrees at 7 bases. The V and J ends lost 5 bases and 4 bases, in that order; junction bases with no gene match: 7. This CDR3 spans 14 amino acids. Per the germline V gene, CDR1 is SEHNR and CDR2 is FQNEAQ (reference sequence). The CDR3 spells CASSPTGAGETQYF. The CDR3 DNA reads as TGTGCCAGCAGCCCCACAGGGGCCGGAGAGACCCAGTACTTC.

The chain links TRBV6-6 to TRBJ2-3; D is ambiguous. The CDR3 has 14 residues. Between the trimmed V and J ends, which lost 2 bases and 5 bases, there was a span of 11 bases. Germline assignment: CDR1 MNHNY and CDR2 SVGAGI (reference sequence). CDR3: CASSYESRRDTQYF. CDR3 coding DNA: TGTGCCAGCAGTTACGAGTCCCGAAGAGATACGCAGTATTTT.

Written as DNA, the CDR3 is TGTGCCAGCAGGCTCACAGGGAATTCACCCCTCCACTTT. Translation gives CASRLTGNSPLHF. The chain carries TRBV27 and TRBJ1-6; tentatively, D is TRBD1 (6 bases). Germline V CDR1 and CDR2: MNHEY, SMNVEV (reference sequence). Trimming took off 6 bases at V and 7 bases at J, with 10 bases between the two ends. The CDR3 has 13 residues.

The chain recombines TRBV5-6 with TRBJ1-1; 7 bases match TRBD1. The germline gives CDR1 SGHDT, CDR2 YYEEEE. This CDR3 has 16 residues. V trimming: 3 bases; J trimming: 6 bases; junction bases outside the gene matches: 14. CDR3 bases: TGTGCCAGCAGCTCGCCGGCCTCGACAGGGAGACCTGAAGCTTTCTTT. As protein: CASSSPASTGRPEAFF.

V is TRBV7-9 and J is TRBJ2-2, with D perhaps TRBD2 (7 bases). Germline CDR1 SEHNR, CDR2 FQNEAQ (reference sequence). The CDR3 has 17 amino acids. V lost 5 bases and J 6 bases, leaving 22 bases between the germline ends. The CDR3 spells CASSMPGGDGMSGELFF. For the CDR3, the DNA is TGTGCCAGCAGCATGCCGGGGGGCGACGGAATGTCCGGGGAGCTGTTTTTT.

This clone turned up a few times. This sequence joins TRBV28 and TRBJ1-5, with D perhaps matching TRBD1 (5 bases). Deletions cut 2 bases from V and 7 bases from J, with 15 bases between. The CDR3 length is 15 residues. Germline CDR1 reads MDHEN; CDR2 reads SYDVKM. The CDR3 here is CASSLVGGGDQPQHF. The CDR3 nucleotides are TGTGCCAGCAGTTTAGTTGGGGGAGGAGACCAGCCCCAGCATTTT.

This chain links TRBV2 with TRBJ1-5; 7 bases agree with TRBD1. CDR1 is SNHLY, CDR2 FYNNEI, per germline. Trimming cost V 5 bases and J 1 base; bases outside gene matches: 5. The length of the CDR3 is 15 residues. CDR3 nucleotide sequence: TGTGCCAGCAGTTGGACAGGACGAAGCAATCAGCCCCAGCATTTT. It specifies CASSWTGRSNQPQHF.